The entry that follows covers one T cell receptor (beta chain) sequence. Its antigen is as yet unknown. Researchers ran the PCR with 60 Vbeta and 13 Jbeta primers. In the original analysis: Later analysis identified roughly 84 million unique TCR beta chains, 9 million to 12 million shared. Only in-frame clones appear in the TCRdb table, and some are missing; sequencing was by immunoSEQ multiplex PCR. The V and J calls and clone size are taken from that table; D and trimming were inferred from the DNA. The table lists 150,000 to 200,000 clones, roughly 78% of them singletons. The data stem from a study of cytomegalovirus exposure and HLA in healthy donors. Whole-study context: In terms of ancestry, the Caucasian-associated cluster contained 75% to 90% of the roughly 400 genotyped donors. Broader study findings: In an earlier analysis, in some 540 donors, most V segments appeared productive either ~87% or ~30% of the time.

Regarding donors, all were healthy bone marrow donors. The sample taken for sequencing was PBMCs. This receptor was identified in a woman aged 25-40 years in good health and CMV-seropositive.

The CDR3 bases are TGTGCCAGCAGCTCCCGGGGGAACACTGAAGCTTTCTTT. It translates to CASSSRGNTEAFF. The chain has TRBV7-2 and TRBJ1-1, with D unclear. The V end was cut by 4 bases, the J end by 1 base, with 7 bases between. The CDR3 spans 13 residues. CDR1 SGHTA and CDR2 FQGNSA come from the germline V gene.